This T cell receptor (beta chain) was recorded in a study of tumor-infiltrating lymphocytes in primary liver carcinoma. Study information: Patients diagnosed with primary liver carcinoma received treatment through surgical resection. Study-wide results and limits: Tumor specimens were characterized by a significantly higher top-250-clone fraction than blood (p = 0.039).

Germline CDR1 and CDR2: KGHSH and LQKENI. V was pared by 2 bases and J by 9 bases, with 4 bases of the junction left unmatched. This CDR3 is 13 amino acids long. Germline DNA was also extracted, while the blood RNA originated from unsorted whole blood. In regard to this clonotype: The antigen is undetermined.

From about 530 ng total RNA, TCR beta cDNA was generated with a primer in the constant region. Libraries of TCR beta came from three nested multiplex PCR rounds with slightly modified ARM-PCR. Amplification in the first two PCR rounds was performed using TRBV1-TRBV30 forward primers and a C-beta reverse primer for around 11 cycles each. TCRdb processed the multiplex PCR reads anew with MiXCR; each CDR3 protein has one entry. The repertoire holds 310,000 or so distinct CDR3 sequences, with less than 75% as singletons. The rearrangement joins TRBV18 to TRBJ2-1, with 7 bases that match TRBD1. This TCR came from a man in his forties with primary liver carcinoma and hepatitis B virus infection. The sequenced sample was peripheral blood. CDR3 DNA sequence: TGTGCCAGCTCACCAAACAGGGACAGTGAGCAGTTCTTC. Residues: CASSPNRDSEQFF.